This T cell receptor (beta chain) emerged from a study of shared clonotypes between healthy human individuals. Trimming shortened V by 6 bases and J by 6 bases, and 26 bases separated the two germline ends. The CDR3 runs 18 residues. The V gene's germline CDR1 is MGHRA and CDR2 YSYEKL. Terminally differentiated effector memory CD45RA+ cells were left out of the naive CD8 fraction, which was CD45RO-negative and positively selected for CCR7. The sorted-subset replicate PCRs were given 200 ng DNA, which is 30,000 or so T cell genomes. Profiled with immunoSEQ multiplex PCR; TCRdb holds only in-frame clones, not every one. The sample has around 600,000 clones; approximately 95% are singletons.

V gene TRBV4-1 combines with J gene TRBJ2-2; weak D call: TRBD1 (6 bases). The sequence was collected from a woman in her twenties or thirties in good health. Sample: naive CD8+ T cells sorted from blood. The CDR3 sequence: CASSPPGKGDFSAGELFF. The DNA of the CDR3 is TGCGCCAGCAGTCCCCCCGGAAAGGGGGATTTTAGCGCCGGGGAGCTGTTTTTT.